This is a list of T cell receptor beta chains from one sample in a study of CD8 T cells in ankylosing spondylitis. In TCRdb, the 5' RACE reads were re-called with MiXCR into one record per CDR3 protein. The top ten hold approximately 6.6% of the sample, which has hundreds of thousands of distinct CDR3 sequences, approximately 24% seen once. Sample: blood, either unsorted or a sorted T cell fraction (not recorded which). The source is a male donor with ankylosing spondylitis or in good health (not recorded which). The CDR3 runs from the conserved cysteine through the conserved F or W. The D gene is left open where the match is weak. Rows may omit the clone size; those that give it use once, few, many or a size class.

j_call d_call clone_size v_call cdr3_nt cdr3_aa
TRBJ2-7 TRBD1 few TRBV20-1 TGCAGTGCTTACGACCGAATGGGACAGCCTCCCTACGAGCAGTACTTC CSAYDRMGQPPYEQYF
TRBJ2-5 - - TRBV29-1 TGCAGCGTTGAAGCCAAGTCTGGACCACCATACCAAGAGACCCAGTACTTC CSVEAKSGPPYQETQYF
TRBJ2-7 - many TRBV6-1 TGTGCCAGCAGTGAATGGGGGGCCAATACCTACGAGCAGTACTTC CASSEWGANTYEQYF
TRBJ2-1 - few TRBV20-1 TGCAGTGCTTTTACCCCACAGAGCTCCTACAATGAGCAGTTCTTC CSAFTPQSSYNEQFF
TRBJ2-1 TRBD2 - TRBV20-1 TGCAGTGCTAGACTACTAGCGGGACCCACCTACAATGAGCAGTTCTTC CSARLLAGPTYNEQFF
TRBJ1-4 TRBD1 many TRBV20-1 TGCAGTGCTATCCAGGGGGCGGGTAATGAAAAACTGTTTTTT CSAIQGAGNEKLFF
TRBJ2-7 TRBD1 few TRBV18 TGTGCCAGCCGAATGACAGGGCTCTCCTACGAGCAGTACTTC CASRMTGLSYEQYF
TRBJ1-1 TRBD1 - TRBV5-6 TGTGCCAGCAGCTTTGGACAGGGGATGTACACTGAAGCTTTCTTT CASSFGQGMYTEAFF
TRBJ1-2 - few TRBV20-1 TGCAGTGCTAGAATCGGGATGCGGAGCTATGGCTACACCTTC CSARIGMRSYGYTF
TRBJ2-1 - many TRBV20-1 TGCAGTGCTAGGAATAGCCCCTATGACAATGAGCAGTTCTTC CSARNSPYDNEQFF
TRBJ2-1 - few TRBV6-5 TGTGCCAGCAGTTCCCTGGGGTTTGGGCAGTTCTTC CASSSLGFGQFF
TRBJ2-3 TRBD1 - TRBV10-3 TGTGCCATCAGTAAATCCGGGACAGGCCTCACAGATACGCAGTATTTT CAISKSGTGLTDTQYF
TRBJ2-2 - - TRBV6-5 TGTGCCAGCAGTTACTCGATTGGTTCTGGCGGGGAGCTGTTTTTT CASSYSIGSGGELFF
TRBJ2-4 TRBD1 many TRBV4-1 TGCGCCAGCAGCCATACCGGGACAGGGTCGGCCAAAAACATTCAGTACTTC CASSHTGTGSAKNIQYF
TRBJ2-3 TRBD1 many TRBV7-2 TGTGCCAGCAGTTGGGACAGCCGCACAGATACGCAGTATTTT CASSWDSRTDTQYF
TRBJ2-5 - few TRBV7-7 TGTGCTAGCAGCCCGGGGGTTCCAGGGGAGACCCAGTACTTC CASSPGVPGETQYF
TRBJ2-4 - - TRBV7-8 TGTGCCAGCAGCTACGGGACGGGGGTGGCCAAAAACATTCAGTACTTC CASSYGTGVAKNIQYF
TRBJ2-3 - - TRBV5-5 TGTGCCAGCAGCCCAAGGGCCCTCCGCACAGATACGCAGTATTTT CASSPRALRTDTQYF
TRBJ1-2 - - TRBV15 TGTGCCACCAGCGCGGGACCGGATGGCTACACCTTC CATSAGPDGYTF
TRBJ2-1 TRBD2 many TRBV6-4 TGTGCCAGCAGTGAGCGGGAGAACAATGAGCAGTTCTTC CASSERENNEQFF
TRBJ2-7 - few TRBV29-1 TGCAGCGTTGAAGACCGCGGGGGCGCTTCATACGAGCAGTACTTC CSVEDRGGASYEQYF
TRBJ2-5 - few TRBV20-1 TGCAGTGCGGACCACTTTCGGACCGGCAGACAAGAGACCCAGTACTTC CSADHFRTGRQETQYF
TRBJ2-3 - - TRBV20-1 TGCAGTGCTATGTCGGGTACCTTCACAGATACGCAGTATTTT CSAMSGTFTDTQYF
TRBJ1-2 TRBD1 many TRBV6-5 TGTGCCAGCAGTTCCGGGGACAGGGGGCTTGGCTACACCTTC CASSSGDRGLGYTF
TRBJ2-3 TRBD2 - TRBV29-1 TGCAGCGTGAAGGGGCTAGCGGGAACAGATACGCAGTATTTT CSVKGLAGTDTQYF
TRBJ2-5 TRBD2 few TRBV20-1 TGCAGTGCTAGAAACCCCCGGACTAGCGGGAAAGAGACCCAGTACTTC CSARNPRTSGKETQYF
TRBJ2-1 - - TRBV20-1 TGCAGTGCTAGAGATTTCGAACCAAATGAGCAGTTCTTC CSARDFEPNEQFF